The rows below give T cell receptor beta chains drawn from one sample of a study of cytomegalovirus exposure and HLA in healthy donors. Profiled with immunoSEQ multiplex PCR; TCRdb holds only in-frame clones, not every one. This table has 250,000 to 350,000 clones, around 86% appearing once. The sample taken for sequencing was PBMCs. The source is a man between 35 and 55 years old in good health and CMV-seropositive. Both conserved end residues are part of each CDR3. A D gene is named only where the DNA matches it firmly. For some rows the clone size is stated as once, few or many, or as a class when expanded; others skip it.

>TRBV28|TRBJ1-2|-|TRBD1
TGTGCCAGCAGTTCCTTCAGGGGGCGCGACTATGGCTACACCTTC
CASSSFRGRDYGYTF
>TRBV7-3|TRBJ2-1|-|TRBD2
TGTGCCAGCAGCCTAGCGGGGGGCTCTAATGAGCAGTTCTTC
CASSLAGGSNEQFF
>TRBV6-5|TRBJ1-2|-|TRBD1
TGTGCCAGCAGTTACCCCAGACAGGGTTGGACCTTC
CASSYPRQGWTF
>TRBV9|TRBJ2-2|-|TRBD2
TGTGCCAGCAGCGGGGGAGGGATCAACACCGGGGAGCTGTTTTTT
CASSGGGINTGELFF
>TRBV5-1|TRBJ2-3|-|-
TGCGCCAGCAGCTTGGGTAGGGGACAAAGGACAGATACGCAGTATTTT
CASSLGRGQRTDTQYF
>TRBV5-4|TRBJ2-6|-|-
TGTGCCAGCAGCTTCAGAAGCTCTGGGGCCAACGTCCTGACTTTC
CASSFRSSGANVLTF
>TRBV7-9|TRBJ2-7|-|TRBD2
TGTGCCAGCAGCTCGGGACTAGCGGGATCCTACGAGCAGTACTTC
CASSSGLAGSYEQYF
>TRBV6-5|TRBJ2-7|-|-
TGTGCCAGCAGCCCAGGATCATACTACGAGCAGTACTTC
CASSPGSYYEQYF
>TRBV6-1|TRBJ1-1|few|-
TGTGCCAGCATCAAAGACCGGACAGCGAGCACTGAAGCTTTCTTT
CASIKDRTASTEAFF
>TRBV27|TRBJ1-2|-|-
TGTGCCAGCAGAGAGGGGGAATACTATGGCTACACCTTC
CASREGEYYGYTF
>TRBV11-2|TRBJ2-5|-|TRBD2
TGTGCCAGCAGGGCGGGACTAGCAGGGGAGACCCAGTACTTC
CASRAGLAGETQYF
>TRBV6-6|TRBJ1-1|-|-
TGTGCCAGCAGTTTACCTATGAACACTGAAGCTTTCTTT
CASSLPMNTEAFF
>TRBV7-9|TRBJ1-1|-|TRBD1
TGTTCCAGCAGCTTAGGCCAGGGGGGCTTCTTT
CSSSLGQGGFF
>TRBV15|TRBJ2-7|-|-
TGTGCCACCAGCCGTTCCTGGACAGTAGGCTACGAGCAGTACTTC
CATSRSWTVGYEQYF
>TRBV6-5|TRBJ1-1|-|TRBD1
TGTGCCAGCAGCATGACAGGGTACGACACTGAAGCTTTCTTT
CASSMTGYDTEAFF
>TRBV15|TRBJ2-1|-|TRBD2
TGTGCCACCAGCCGGACTAGCGGGAGGGCCGGATCCTACAATGAGCAGTTCTTC
CATSRTSGRAGSYNEQFF
>TRBV28|TRBJ1-5|-|-
TGTGCCAGCAGCCTACAGGGTCAGAGCAATCAGCCCCAGCATTTT
CASSLQGQSNQPQHF
>TRBV4-2|TRBJ2-1|-|TRBD2
TGTGCCAGCAGCCAAGTCGCGGGGGGAGGTTCCTACAATGAGCAGTTCTTC
CASSQVAGGGSYNEQFF
>TRBV18|TRBJ2-2|once|TRBD2
TGTGCCAGCTCACCCGGACTAGCGCCCGGGGAGCTGTTTTTT
CASSPGLAPGELFF
>TRBV15|TRBJ1-3|-|TRBD1
TGTGCCACCAGCAGTTCGAATCTCCGGGACAGGGTCACCATATATTTT
CATSSSNLRDRVTIYF
>TRBV27|TRBJ1-1|-|-
TGTGCCAGCAGTTTAGGGGGCTTGAACACTGAAGCTTTCTTT
CASSLGGLNTEAFF
>TRBV2|TRBJ2-7|-|-
TGTGCCAGCAGTGGGCCATATTTGTACGAGCAGTACTTC
CASSGPYLYEQYF
>TRBV28|TRBJ2-7|-|-
TGTGCCAGCAGTGCCCATACAGGGATTGGGCAGTACTTC
CASSAHTGIGQYF
>TRBV18|TRBJ2-7|-|TRBD2
TGTGCCAGCTCACCCGCGGGGACTAGCGGGAGACCGAGCTCCTACGAGCAGTACTTC
CASSPAGTSGRPSSYEQYF
>TRBV6-1|TRBJ2-7|-|-
TGTGCCAGCAGTGACCCCAGGGGACCCAGCTCCTACGAGCAGTACTTC
CASSDPRGPSSYEQYF
>TRBV27|TRBJ1-6|few|-
TGTGCCAGCACCCTCCTGACGGGCTATAATTCACCCCTCCACTTT
CASTLLTGYNSPLHF
>TRBV5-1|TRBJ1-4|-|-
TGCGCCAGCAGCAGCGGCGCCAGGGGTCGGACTAATGAAAAACTGTTTTTT
CASSSGARGRTNEKLFF
>TRBV28|TRBJ1-1|-|-
TGTGCCAGCCTAGTTGGCCTGGGGCAGGGGAACACTGAAGCTTTCTTT
CASLVGLGQGNTEAFF
>TRBV5-1|TRBJ2-7|-|-
TGCGCCAGCAGCTTGGGGCTCTCGGGTGCAACCTACGAGCAGTACTTC
CASSLGLSGATYEQYF
>TRBV28|TRBJ2-7|few|TRBD2
TGTGCCAGCTCGAGGGGACTAGGCGAGCAGTACTTC
CASSRGLGEQYF
>TRBV2|TRBJ2-1|-|-
TGTGCCACGCAAGCAGACATAGCGGTGAACAATGAGCAGTTCTTC
CATQADIAVNNEQFF
>TRBV18|TRBJ1-5|-|TRBD1
TGTGCCAGCTCATCGGGACAGAATCAGCCCCAGCATTTT
CASSSGQNQPQHF
>TRBV6-4|TRBJ2-2|-|TRBD1
TGTGCCAGCAGCGGACAGGTGAACACCGGGGAGCTGTTTTTT
CASSGQVNTGELFF
>TRBV2|TRBJ1-1|few|-
TGTGCCAGCAGTGAACATGACACGACGAACACTGAAGCTTTCTTT
CASSEHDTTNTEAFF
>TRBV2|TRBJ2-7|-|TRBD2
TGTGCCACCGGACTAGCGGGAGCTTCGGTGCCATACGAGCAGTACTTC
CATGLAGASVPYEQYF
>TRBV27|TRBJ2-7|-|-
TGTGCCACGTCCGGCGGGCTGACCTACGAGCAGTACTTC
CATSGGLTYEQYF
>TRBV28|TRBJ1-4|-|TRBD1
TGTGCCAGCAGCAAACCCGGGACAGGGGTTGAAAAACTGTTTTTT
CASSKPGTGVEKLFF
>TRBV28|TRBJ1-6|-|-
TGTGCCAGCAGTTTCAAGGTTGGAGATTCACCCCTCCACTTT
CASSFKVGDSPLHF
>TRBV19|TRBJ2-3|-|-
TGTGCCAGTAGTATAGCCGGGGGATACACAGATACGCAGTATTTT
CASSIAGGYTDTQYF
>TRBV7-2|TRBJ2-2|-|-
TGTGCCAGCAGCTTAGCCAGGATTAAGCTGGAGCTGTTTTTT
CASSLARIKLELFF
>TRBV16|TRBJ2-5|-|-
TGTGCCAGCAGCCCTCGCGTGGGGGGAGAGACCCAGTACTTC
CASSPRVGGETQYF
>TRBV19|TRBJ2-1|-|-
TGTGCCAGTAGTTTTGGACTTCACAATGAGCAGTTCTTC
CASSFGLHNEQFF
>TRBV6-5|TRBJ2-1|-|-
TGTGCCAGCAACCCCTTCGGAGCGTCCCTTAATGAGCAGTTCTTC
CASNPFGASLNEQFF
>TRBV6-6|TRBJ2-7|-|TRBD1
TGTGCCAGCAGCCACCCCGGACAGGTACCCTACGAGCAGTACTTC
CASSHPGQVPYEQYF
>TRBV7-2|TRBJ1-1|-|-
TGTGCCAGCAGCCCGACGTTACAGGGCACTGAAGCTTTCTTT
CASSPTLQGTEAFF
>TRBV18|TRBJ2-7|once|-
TGTGCCAGCTCACCACCGGGGGGAGAGCAGTACTTC
CASSPPGGEQYF
>TRBV7-9|TRBJ1-1|-|-
TGTGCCAGCAGCCGGGGGTGGGATACGAACACTGAAGCTTTCTTT
CASSRGWDTNTEAFF
>TRBV5-6|TRBJ1-5|-|-
TGTGCCAGCAGCTTGGGGGGGGGTGGGAGTCAGCCCCAGCATTTT
CASSLGGGGSQPQHF
>TRBV11-2|TRBJ2-3|-|-
TGTGCCAGCAGCCTACTTACGACTAGCACAGATACGCAGTATTTT
CASSLLTTSTDTQYF
>TRBV30|TRBJ1-2|-|-
TGTGCCTGGAGATTCCCCACAGGACCTAAAGGCTACACCTTC
CAWRFPTGPKGYTF
>TRBV19|TRBJ2-7|-|-
TGTGCCAGTAGTCCCGGACAGCCTTTATACGAGCAGTACTTC
CASSPGQPLYEQYF
>TRBV5-1|TRBJ2-7|-|TRBD2
TGCGCCAGCAGCTTGGGCGGCGGGAGGGCGGACGAGCAGTACTTC
CASSLGGGRADEQYF
>TRBV5-6|TRBJ2-3|-|TRBD2
TGTGCCAGCAGCTTGGTGCCGGGAGGGACAGATACGCAGTATTTT
CASSLVPGGTDTQYF
>TRBV28|TRBJ1-5|-|-
-
CASSTSTGRYSNQPQHF
>TRBV19|TRBJ2-7|once|-
TGTGCCAGTAGTCAGCCCGGGTTCGAGCAGTACTTC
CASSQPGFEQYF
>TRBV7-9|TRBJ2-7|-|TRBD1
TGTGCCAGCAGCGCGCCGGGACAGGGGGGCTACGAGCAGTACTTC
CASSAPGQGGYEQYF
>TRBV2|TRBJ2-3|-|-
TGTGCCAGCAGTGACCCGACAGAAACCACAGATACGCAGTATTTT
CASSDPTETTDTQYF
>TRBV4-2|TRBJ2-1|once|-
TGTGCCAGCAGTAACGACAAGAGCTCCTACAATGAGCAGTTCTTC
CASSNDKSSYNEQFF